The rows below give T cell receptor beta chains drawn from one sample of a study of CD4 and CD8 cells across lung adenocarcinoma regions. TCRdb independently ran MiXCR on the PCR reads; one entry per CDR3 protein. Of 7,500 to 8,500 distinct CDR3 sequences detected, 40% to 55% appear once; the ten largest clones hold 30%. Sequenced: CD4+ T cells from the margin of a lung tumor. The source of these receptors is a male donor with lung adenocarcinoma. The CD4 and CD8 labels of this study may be unreliable. Both conserved end residues are part of each CDR3. A D gene is named only where the DNA matches it firmly. The size field is filled for only some rows; it gives once, few, many or a size class.

abundance	v_gene	d_gene	j_gene	CDR3aa	CDR3nt
few	TRBV7-8	TRBD1	TRBJ1-1	CASSPTGGMNTEAFF	TGTGCCAGCAGCCCTACAGGGGGTATGAACACTGAAGCTTTCTTT
many	TRBV6-1	.	TRBJ2-7	CASSERVLGEQYF	TGTGCCAGCAGTGAACGGGTGTTGGGCGAGCAGTACTTC
.	TRBV28	TRBD1	TRBJ1-2	CATTDREKGYTF	TGTGCCACCACGGACAGGGAAAAAGGCTACACCTTC
large	TRBV27	TRBD2	TRBJ2-5	CASRRLAGDPLQETQYF	TGTGCCAGCAGAAGACTAGCGGGAGATCCCTTACAAGAGACCCAGTACTTC
large	TRBV10-1	.	TRBJ2-1	CASSEQGGTGNEQFF	TGCGCCAGCAGTGAGCAAGGGGGTACTGGCAATGAGCAGTTCTTC
.	TRBV5-6	TRBD1	TRBJ1-6	CASTSLDRDNSPLHF	TGTGCCAGCACCTCCTTGGACAGGGACAATTCACCCCTCCACTTT
many	TRBV6-1	TRBD2	TRBJ2-2	CASSGSGAGGRGGTGELFF	TGTGCCAGCAGTGGGTCTGGAGCGGGAGGACGGGGAGGCACCGGGGAGCTGTTTTTT
.	TRBV6-1	.	TRBJ2-1	CASSEYWGLF	TGTGCCAGCAGTGAATACTGGGGCCTCTTC
.	TRBV7-8	TRBD1	TRBJ2-1	CASSFRGLSYNEQFF	TGTGCCAGCAGCTTCAGGGGGCTAAGTTACAATGAGCAGTTCTTC
.	TRBV7-2	TRBD1	TRBJ2-4	CASSLGPGQIKNIQYF	TGTGCCAGCAGCTTGGGGCCGGGACAGATTAAAAACATTCAGTACTTC
medium-sized	TRBV6-5	.	TRBJ1-2	CASRFTDRHDYGYTF	TGTGCCAGCAGATTTACGGACAGACACGACTATGGCTACACCTTC
.	TRBV20-1	.	TRBJ1-1	CSATTGMEMNTEAFF	TGCAGTGCTACAACAGGGATGGAAATGAACACTGAAGCTTTCTTT
many	TRBV6-5	.	TRBJ1-1	CASSYGGGWMNTEAFF	TGTGCCAGCAGTTACGGGGGAGGCTGGATGAACACTGAAGCTTTCTTT
.	TRBV7-9	.	TRBJ2-1	CASSTRSSYNEQFF	TGTGCCAGCAGCACCAGGAGCTCCTACAATGAGCAGTTCTTC
.	TRBV27	.	TRBJ2-3	CASRSDSKDTQYF	TGTGCCAGCAGATCTGACAGCAAAGATACCCAGTATTTT
once	TRBV14	.	TRBJ2-6	CASSLLRAPGANVLTF	TGTGCCAGCAGCTTACTCAGGGCCCCTGGGGCCAACGTCCTGACTTTC
.	TRBV6-1	.	TRBJ2-3	CASSAEGTYEQYF	TGTGCCAGCAGTGCCGAAGGGACCTACGAGCAGTACTTT
.	TRBV30	TRBD2	TRBJ2-3	CAWSRAGDLDTQYF	TGTGCCTGGAGTAGAGCGGGAGATTTAGATACGCAGTATTTT
many	TRBV6-1	TRBD1	TRBJ1-2	CASRDRTTNYGYTF	TGTGCCAGCAGGGACAGGACCACTAACTATGGCTACACCTTC
.	TRBV27	TRBD2	TRBJ2-3	CASRPGGLATSRGTNIQYF	TGTGCCAGCCGCCCTGGAGGACTAGCGACATCCAGGGGGACAAATATTCAGTATTTT
.	TRBV29-1	TRBD1	TRBJ2-7	CSATGTEIYEQYF	TGCAGCGCCACCGGGACAGAAATCTACGAGCAGTACTTC
.	TRBV27	.	TRBJ2-7	CASSFGASYEQYF	TGTGCCAGCAGTTTCGGGGCCTCCTACGAGCAGTACTTC
once	TRBV6-1	.	TRBJ2-1	CASHSWAHEQFF	TGTGCCAGCCATTCTTGGGCTCATGAGCAGTTCTTC
few	TRBV6-4	.	TRBJ2-3	CASSEEAARSPQYF	TGTGCCAGCAGTGAAGAGGCGGCGAGGTCGCCGCAGTATTTT
.	TRBV5-1	.	TRBJ2-5	CASSLQGPGTSTETQYF	TGCGCCAGCAGCTTGCAGGGGCCGGGTACTAGCACAGAGACCCAGTACTTC
.	TRBV6-4	TRBD2	TRBJ2-3	CASSEIAGGADTQYF	TGTGCCAGCAGTGAAATAGCGGGGGGCGCAGATACGCAGTATTTT
medium-sized	TRBV7-2	.	TRBJ2-3	CASSLTADTDTQYF	TGTGCCAGCAGCTTAACAGCGGACACAGATACGCAGTATTTT
.	TRBV5-1	.	TRBJ1-6	CASSADSNSPLHF	TGCGCCAGCAGCGCGGACAGTAATTCACCCCTCCACTTT